A selection of T cell receptor beta chains follows, all from one sample in a study of molecular identifiers for immune sequencing clone quantification. One entry per CDR3 protein results from TCRdb running MiXCR on the PCR reads. The sample has just under 650,000 distinct CDR3 sequences; about 20% are singletons. Sequencing input: naive CD8+ T cells from blood, with Jurkat cell RNA spiked in. The receptors stem from a human donor in good health. Some libraries in this study had Jurkat cell RNA spiked in. CDR3s include the opening cysteine and the closing phenylalanine or tryptophan. The D gene is left open where the match is weak. Clone size is shown for a subset of rows, as once, few, many or a class of expanded clone.

d_gene	abundance	j_gene	v_gene	CDR3aa	CDR3nt
TRBD1	NA	TRBJ1-5	TRBV11-3	CASSFPSQGGLSRPQHF	TGTGCCAGCAGCTTCCCCAGCCAGGGGGGCCTCTCTCGGCCCCAGCATTTT
NA	NA	TRBJ2-7	TRBV5-3	CASSLVGDPYGQYF	TGTGCCAGCAGCTTGGTTGGGGACCCCTACGGGCAGTACTTC
TRBD1	many	TRBJ2-7	TRBV4-3	CASSPWTGLSYEQYF	TGCGCCAGCAGCCCATGGACAGGGCTCTCCTACGAGCAGTACTTC
NA	many	TRBJ2-7	TRBV7-9	CASSRGTEQYF	TGTGCCAGCAGCCGAGGGACTGAGCAGTACTTC
NA	many	TRBJ2-3	TRBV7-2	CASSLGAGGTDTQYF	TGTGCCAGCAGCTTGGGGGCAGGGGGCACAGATACGCAGTATTTT
TRBD1	many	TRBJ2-7	TRBV4-1	CASSQLGQGNYEQYF	TGCGCCAGCAGCCAACTAGGACAGGGGAATTACGAGCAGTACTTC
NA	few	TRBJ2-7	TRBV29-1	CSAVSAGSYEQYF	TGCAGCGCCGTTTCGGCAGGGTCCTACGAGCAGTACTTC
TRBD2	few	TRBJ2-5	TRBV7-9	CASSLLLGGGNQETQYF	TGTGCCAGCAGCCTTCTCCTCGGGGGGGGAAACCAAGAGACCCAGTACTTC
NA	few	TRBJ2-3	TRBV5-6	CASSFNVYSTDTQYF	TGTGCCAGCAGCTTCAATGTGTACTCCACAGATACGCAGTATTTT
TRBD2	many	TRBJ2-2	TRBV7-8	CASSLAPSGGDTGELFF	TGTGCCAGCAGCTTAGCCCCGAGCGGGGGTGACACCGGGGAGCTGTTTTTT
NA	NA	TRBJ2-2	TRBV6-2/TRBV6-3	CASSHPNTRELFF	TGTGCCAGCAGTCACCCGAACACCAGGGAGCTGTTTTTT
TRBD1	many	TRBJ2-1	TRBV24-1	CATSGAWTGPYNEQFF	TGTGCCACCAGTGGAGCGTGGACAGGCCCCTACAATGAGCAGTTCTTC
NA	many	TRBJ1-3	TRBV11-2	CASSLNGNTIYF	TGTGCCAGCAGCTTAAATGGAAACACCATATATTTT
NA	NA	TRBJ1-6	TRBV9	CASGVSQIDGSYNSPLHF	TGTGCCAGCGGCGTGTCCCAGATTGATGGCTCCTATAATTCACCCCTCCACTTT
TRBD2	many	TRBJ2-1	TRBV29-1	CSVPASGSYEQFF	TGCAGCGTTCCGGCTAGCGGGAGCTATGAGCAGTTCTTC
TRBD2	NA	TRBJ2-7	TRBV20-1	CSAPPTSVNSYEQYF	TGCAGTGCTCCGCCTACTAGCGTCAACTCCTACGAGCAGTACTTC
NA	few	TRBJ2-7	TRBV7-9	CASSPIESYEQYF	TGTGCCAGCAGCCCTATCGAGTCCTACGAGCAGTACTTC
NA	many	TRBJ1-1	TRBV7-9	CASSQAVNTEAFF	TGTGCCAGCAGTCAGGCGGTCAACACTGAAGCTTTCTTT
NA	many	TRBJ2-3	TRBV24-1	CAKGTGETDTQYF	TGTGCCAAAGGTACAGGTGAAACAGATACGCAGTATTTT
TRBD2	NA	TRBJ2-1	TRBV27	CASSGLALTSSYNEQFF	TGTGCCAGCAGTGGACTAGCGCTCACCAGCTCCTACAATGAGCAGTTCTTC
NA	many	TRBJ2-5	TRBV28	CASSFSGAETQYF	TGTGCCAGCAGTTTCTCAGGGGCAGAGACCCAGTACTTC
NA	many	TRBJ2-7	TRBV7-9	CASSLSGYVAYEQYF	TGTGCCAGCAGCTTATCAGGGTACGTGGCCTACGAGCAGTACTTC
NA	many	TRBJ2-3	TRBV6-5	CASSYSWRQPKESTDTQYF	TGTGCCAGCAGTTACTCGTGGCGGCAGCCCAAAGAGAGCACAGATACGCAGTATTTT
NA	few	TRBJ2-4	TRBV12-3/TRBV12-4	CASSFSDNSYGNIQYF	TGTGCCAGCAGTTTTTCGGACAACTCCTACGGGAACATTCAGTACTTC
NA	many	TRBJ1-5	TRBV19	CASTGGPFSNQPQHF	TGTGCCAGTACCGGCGGGCCTTTTAGCAATCAGCCCCAGCATTTT
NA	many	TRBJ2-3	TRBV6-5	CASSRKTTDTQYF	TGTGCCAGCAGTAGGAAGACCACAGATACGCAGTATTTT
NA	many	TRBJ2-1	TRBV15	CATSRPTSLNEQFF	TGTGCCACCAGCAGACCCACTAGCCTCAATGAGCAGTTCTTC
NA	few	TRBJ1-6	TRBV20-1	CSARASDYGNSPLHF	TGCAGTGCTAGGGCCTCGGACTACGGTAATTCACCCCTCCACTTT
NA	few	TRBJ2-5	TRBV12-3/TRBV12-4	CASSLGVREETQYF	TGTGCCAGCAGTTTAGGGGTCAGGGAAGAGACCCAGTACTTC
NA	many	TRBJ2-7	TRBV25-1	CASSGGLRGYEQYF	TGTGCCAGCAGTGGGGGGCTGCGCGGTTACGAGCAGTACTTC
TRBD2	NA	TRBJ2-1	TRBV25-1	CASSESVRGGLRDEQFF	TGTGCCAGCAGTGAATCGGTGCGGGGGGGCCTTCGGGATGAGCAGTTCTTC